The source of this T cell receptor (beta chain) is a study of blood T cells in healthy people across ages. This CDR3 has 13 residues. Study-level findings and limits: Greater diversity and more naive CD4+ cells were seen in long-lived donors than in aged donors.

Together with a sample-barcoded 5' primer, a J-beta primer mix was included in a second PCR lasting roughly 6 to 12 cycles. TCRdb analysed the 5' RACE reads with MiXCR anew, one entry per CDR3 protein. The sample shows 650,000 to 700,000 distinct CDR3 sequences, 52% of them seen only once. This clonotype was seen at least ten times. Its target is unknown. One end of the junction does not line up with germline, which may come from a read error. The J gene is TRBJ2-3, the V gene TRBV12-3 or TRBV12-4, with D tentatively TRBD1 or TRBD2 (7 bases each). The receptor's source is a woman of 80 years or more in good health. The material sequenced was blood. The CDR3: CASSRGGADTQYF. The DNA for the CDR3 is TGCGCCAGCAGCAGGGGGGGGGCAGATACGCAGTATTTT.